The rows below give T cell receptor beta chains drawn from one sample of a study of T cell changes during pregnancy in multiple sclerosis. Using immunoSEQ multiplex PCR, the repertoire was profiled, and TCRdb retains in-frame clones only, with some absent. The sample shows around 65,000 clones, about 92% of them seen only once. Sequenced here: peripheral blood, sampled in the second trimester of pregnancy. All receptors come from a female donor in good health, enrolled as a control in a pregnancy study. Each CDR3 is given with its conserved first and last residue. D genes are given only for firm matches. Some rows mark clone size as missing; the rest say once, few, many or name a class of expanded clone.

abundance	v_gene	j_gene	d_gene	CDR3aa	CDR3nt
NA	TRBV7-9	TRBJ1-5	TRBD1	CASSPQGVVQPQHF	TGTGCCAGCAGCCCACAGGGGGTGGTGCAGCCCCAGCATTTT
NA	TRBV4-1	TRBJ2-7	TRBD1	CASSQTDRPYEQYF	TGCGCCAGCAGCCAGACGGACAGGCCCTACGAGCAGTACTTC
NA	TRBV2	TRBJ2-7	NA	CASRCPRGYEQYF	TGTGCCAGCAGATGCCCAAGGGGGTACGAGCAGTACTTC
NA	TRBV28	TRBJ2-7	NA	CASKTPGYEQYF	TGTGCCAGCAAGACACCAGGATACGAGCAGTACTTC
NA	TRBV29-1	TRBJ2-7	NA	CSVGGGSTGGYEQYF	TGCAGCGTGGGGGGGGGCTCGACGGGCGGCTACGAGCAGTACTTC
NA	TRBV11-2	TRBJ2-2	NA	CASTRGVGELFF	TGTGCCAGCACCAGAGGTGTCGGGGAGCTGTTTTTT
NA	TRBV30	TRBJ2-7	TRBD1	CAWSESRRTGVGYEQYF	TGTGCCTGGAGTGAATCTAGAAGGACAGGGGTCGGCTACGAGCAGTACTTC
NA	TRBV14	TRBJ2-1	NA	CASSQGRGWTNGYNEQFF	TGTGCCAGCAGCCAAGGTCGTGGTTGGACTAATGGATACAATGAGCAGTTCTTC
NA	TRBV6-1	TRBJ2-7	TRBD1	CASRDREFYEQYF	TGTGCCAGCAGGGACAGGGAATTCTACGAGCAGTACTTC
NA	TRBV7-9	TRBJ2-7	TRBD2	CASSSLGTSGNYEQYF	TGTGCCAGCAGCTCGCTCGGGACTAGCGGAAACTACGAGCAGTACTTC
NA	TRBV10-2	TRBJ2-5	TRBD2	CASTSPGASGTGRGETQYF	TGCGCCAGCACCTCCCCAGGGGCTAGCGGGACCGGGAGAGGAGAGACCCAGTACTTC
NA	TRBV27	TRBJ2-1	NA	CASSYSDTEQFF	TGTGCCAGCAGCTATTCCGACACTGAGCAGTTCTTC
NA	TRBV7-8	TRBJ2-5	TRBD2	CASSLSRGSGETQYF	TGTGCCAGCAGCTTAAGTCGCGGGAGTGGGGAGACCCAGTACTTC
once	TRBV14	TRBJ2-1	TRBD2	CASSQLRLATRSSYNEQFF	TGTGCCAGCAGCCAGCTCAGACTAGCGACCCGTAGCTCCTACAATGAGCAGTTCTTC
NA	TRBV10-3	TRBJ1-4	NA	CAISDTGVNEKLFF	TGTGCCATCAGTGATACAGGCGTTAATGAAAAACTGTTTTTT
NA	TRBV4-1	TRBJ2-2	TRBD1	CASSLTRDRVYGELFF	TGCGCCAGCAGCCTCACCCGGGACAGGGTATACGGGGAGCTGTTTTTT
NA	TRBV7-4	TRBJ1-5	TRBD1	CASSLGTGTNRRTQHF	TGTGCCAGCAGTCTCGGGACAGGGACAAACCGGCGAACCCAGCATTTT
NA	TRBV28	TRBJ1-1	NA	CASSLLLGGAEAFF	TGTGCCAGCAGTTTATTGTTAGGGGGGGCTGAAGCTTTCTTT
NA	TRBV4-1	TRBJ2-7	TRBD1	CASSQAPPGQGAYEQYF	TGCGCCAGCAGCCAAGCACCTCCGGGACAGGGGGCCTACGAGCAGTACTTC